The rows below give T cell receptor beta chains drawn from one sample of a study of Ad26.COV2.S vaccination and SARS-CoV-2 variants. Only in-frame clones appear in the TCRdb table, and some are missing; sequencing was by immunoSEQ multiplex PCR. The repertoire holds some 250,000 clones, 85% to 90% seen once, with about 10% in the top ten. The sequences come from peripheral blood, collected in a trial of Ad26.COV2.S vaccine versus placebo. These TCRs come from a person between 18 and 65 years old who received the Ad26.COV2.S COVID-19 vaccine or a placebo. Both conserved end residues are part of each CDR3. The D gene is left open where the match is weak. A clone size is listed for some rows: how often the clone was seen (once, few, many), or a class if it is expanded.

TRBJ2-2,TRBV7-8,NA,NA,CASSPRESNTGELFF,TGTGCCAGCAGCCCCAGGGAATCGAACACCGGGGAGCTGTTTTTT
TRBJ2-3,TRBV5-8,TRBD2,NA,CASSASLAGGSDTQYF,TGTGCCAGCAGCGCCTCACTAGCGGGGGGCTCGGATACGCAGTATTTT
TRBJ1-1,TRBV24-1,TRBD1,NA,CATSAETGLKTEAFF,TGTGCCACCAGTGCCGAGACAGGGTTAAAGACTGAAGCTTTCTTT
TRBJ2-1,TRBV27,NA,NA,CASSLYWGERANEQFF,TGTGCCAGCAGCTTATATTGGGGGGAGCGAGCCAATGAGCAGTTCTTC
TRBJ1-3,TRBV10-2,NA,NA,CASTKGGAGNTIYF,TGCGCCAGCACCAAAGGGGGAGCTGGAAACACCATATATTTT
TRBJ2-3,TRBV7-9,TRBD2,NA,CAVKAGGTDTQYF,TGTGCCGTCAAGGCCGGGGGGACAGATACGCAGTATTTT
TRBJ2-2,TRBV19,NA,NA,CASRRGGRDTGELFF,TGTGCCAGTAGAAGAGGCGGGCGCGACACCGGGGAGCTGTTTTTT
TRBJ2-2,TRBV2,TRBD1,once,CATDRAGTGELFF,TGTGCCACCGACAGGGCGGGCACCGGGGAGCTGTTTTTT
TRBJ2-7,TRBV11-2,NA,NA,CASSLESFRYEQYF,TGTGCCAGCAGCTTAGAAAGTTTCAGGTACGAGCAGTACTTC
TRBJ2-7,TRBV5-1,NA,NA,CASRKTGSYGQYF,TGCGCCAGCCGAAAAACTGGATCCTACGGACAGTACTTC
TRBJ1-6,TRBV5-1,NA,NA,CASSLETGLTPLHF,TGCGCCAGCAGCTTGGAAACAGGGTTGACACCCCTCCACTTT
TRBJ2-1,TRBV27,TRBD2,NA,CASRPVAGGYNEQFF,TGTGCCAGCAGGCCAGTAGCGGGAGGTTACAATGAGCAGTTCTTC
TRBJ2-1,TRBV5-1,TRBD2,NA,CASSPGQTLRTSGDAENYNEQFF,TGCGCCAGCAGCCCTGGCCAAACTCTACGGACTAGCGGGGATGCAGAAAACTACAATGAGCAGTTCTTC
TRBJ1-1,TRBV25-1,TRBD1,NA,CASSWDSLNTEAFF,TGTGCCAGCAGCTGGGACAGCCTGAACACTGAAGCTTTCTTT
TRBJ1-4,TRBV30,NA,NA,CAWSSSGSNEKLFF,TGTGCCTGGAGCTCCAGTGGGTCTAATGAAAAACTGTTTTTT
TRBJ2-2,TRBV30,NA,NA,CAWRVHRTTFTGELFF,TGTGCCTGGAGGGTACACAGGACTACCTTCACCGGGGAGCTGTTTTTT
TRBJ2-2,TRBV5-1,TRBD2,once,CASSDLAGDVGELFF,TGCGCCAGCAGCGATCTAGCGGGAGATGTCGGGGAGCTGTTTTTT
TRBJ2-7,TRBV19,NA,NA,CASSIQQSYEQYF,TGTGCCAGTAGTATCCAGCAATCCTACGAGCAGTACTTC
TRBJ2-7,TRBV24-1,NA,NA,CATSDQSSYEQYF,TGTGCCACCAGTGATCAAAGCTCCTACGAGCAGTACTTC
TRBJ2-7,TRBV6-2/TRBV6-3,NA,NA,CASSYSSRNPYEQYF,TGTGCCAGCAGTTACTCGAGCAGGAACCCCTACGAGCAGTACTTC
TRBJ2-3,TRBV27,NA,once,CASSLSVGIVLETQYF,TGTGCCAGCAGTTTATCCGTGGGAATCGTTTTAGAAACGCAGTATTTT
TRBJ2-7,TRBV14,NA,NA,CASSLSVRIEQYF,TGTGCCAGCAGCCTTTCCGTAAGGATCGAGCAGTACTTC
TRBJ2-2,TRBV29-1,TRBD1,NA,CSVRGTVTGELFF,TGCAGCGTTCGAGGGACAGTCACCGGGGAGCTGTTTTTT
TRBJ2-6,TRBV30,NA,NA,CAWSRGPGANVLTF,TGTGCCTGGAGTAGGGGACCTGGGGCCAACGTCCTGACTTTC
TRBJ2-4,TRBV7-9,TRBD1,once,CASSLGQGVPLAKNIQYF,TGTGCCAGCAGCCTGGGACAGGGGGTTCCCCTAGCCAAAAACATTCAGTACTTC
TRBJ2-3,TRBV13,NA,few,CASSSPLAGHPSDTQYF,TGTGCCAGCAGCTCCCCCTTAGCCGGTCATCCCTCAGATACGCAGTATTTT
TRBJ2-7,TRBV30,TRBD1,NA,CAWSDGQGPYEQYF,TGTGCCTGGAGTGATGGACAGGGACCCTACGAGCAGTACTTC
TRBJ1-1,TRBV7-9,NA,NA,CASSPSWGDTEAFF,TGTGCCAGCAGCCCCTCCTGGGGGGACACTGAAGCTTTCTTT
TRBJ2-5,TRBV27,TRBD1,NA,CASSLTQGAGETQYF,TGTGCCAGCAGTTTAACACAGGGGGCTGGAGAGACCCAGTACTTC
TRBJ1-4,TRBV7-9,NA,NA,CASSSRGQGYEKLFF,TGTGCCAGCAGCTCCCGTGGTCAGGGTTATGAAAAACTGTTTTTT
TRBJ2-3,TRBV11-3,TRBD2,NA,CASSRGGETDTQYF,TGTGCCAGCAGCCGGGGAGGGGAAACAGATACGCAGTATTTT
TRBJ1-5,TRBV24-1,TRBD1,NA,CATSGQGGNQPQHF,TGTGCCACCAGTGGACAGGGGGGCAATCAGCCCCAGCATTTT
TRBJ1-1,TRBV7-9,NA,NA,CASSSVRYQRDTEAFF,TGTGCCAGCAGCTCGGTCCGATATCAAAGGGACACTGAAGCTTTCTTT
TRBJ1-1,TRBV20-1,NA,once,CSASFVTHYNTEAFF,TGCAGTGCTAGTTTTGTAACACATTACAACACTGAAGCTTTCTTT
TRBJ1-2,TRBV24-1,NA,NA,CATSDSKGGFASGYTF,TGTGCCACCAGTGATTCCAAGGGGGGGTTTGCAAGCGGCTACACCTTC